This TCR beta chain appears in the sequencing data of a study of T cell repertoires in aging, cancer and after chemotherapy. Rearranged V-D-J TRB sequences were amplified with a mixed TRB-A/B primer pool. One entry per CDR3 protein, called by TCRdb with MiXCR from the multiplex PCR reads. In the table there are some 10,000 distinct CDR3 sequences, roughly a third of which are singletons. Amplification of TCR beta used genomic DNA extracted from peripheral blood. In germline, CDR1 is MNHEY, CDR2 SVGAGI. CDR3 size: 13 residues. Worth noting for this clonotype: Mismatch with germline at one junction end may stem from a read error.

The chain combines TRBV6-5 with TRBJ1-5, with a tentative D call TRBD1 (6 bases). The TCR originated in a human donor in good health. Sequenced sample: blood. CDR3 loop: CTSSDQQGQPQHF. CDR3 DNA: TGTACCAGCAGTGATCAACAGGGTCAGCCCCAGCATTTT.